This T cell receptor beta chain was profiled in a study of shared clonotypes between healthy human individuals (dated by TCRdb to about 2020). For the study in its entirety: A few men and a couple of women, aged 18 to 49 years, made up the cohort. For each donor, CD4 naive and CD4 memory were each run on three plates, CD8 naive on two plates, and CD8 memory on one plate. Blood TCR repertoires of a handful of healthy adults were deeply sequenced to estimate repertoire size and the extent of clonotype sharing between individuals. To increase sequencing depth and limit assay-specific biases, TCR repertoire library preparation and sequencing were carried out by different laboratories using diverse techniques. Leukapheresis yielded between about 0.9 and 9 billion PBMCs per donor.

In the case of this clone: What this receptor recognizes is not known. It has no much larger one-base neighbor in the sample; base qualities were not kept.

The donors were healthy, HIV-negative adults who had no recently reported acute infections or vaccinations. Only Caucasian adults living in Nashville, Tennessee, USA were represented among the donors. Magnetic negative selection was used to enrich CD4+ T cells, after which naive cells were positively selected on CD45RA and the negative fraction became the memory subset. Blood was collected by leukapheresis, and PBMCs were isolated by Ficoll-Histopaque density gradient centrifugation and then cryopreserved in liquid nitrogen vapor phase. Purity and quantity of every magnetically sorted T cell population were checked by analytical flow cytometry. Each sorted fraction had its genomic DNA isolated and then quantified by UV absorbance on a Nanodrop 2000c. Results and caveats for the whole study, not just this receptor: Estimated clonotype richness was generally larger for naive than for memory subsets. Compared with non-shared clonotypes, clonotypes shared by all four sorted-subset donors had higher generation probabilities. Sampling was limited to blood, and TCR repertoires in tissue likely differ from TCR repertoires in blood. Even with the large sequencing depth, rarefaction of the sorted-subset datasets indicated that sequencing was incomplete. The genetic and exposure-history diversity represented was limited by the small number of donors. Pairwise subsampling indicated that sequencing depth was expected to affect the degree of clonotype sharing among donors. When a few donors were compared, the shared fraction of clonotypes was 5% to 6.5% for naive CD4, roughly 3.4% for naive CD8, roughly 2.3% for memory CD4, and 0.4% for memory CD8.

Using the deep immunoSEQ assay, TCR CDR3 regions were amplified from genomic DNA by multiplex PCR. Extracted genomic DNA from each cell subset was distributed evenly across all wells of several immunoSEQ 96-well plates, and each plate was treated as a replicate. For sorted subsets, roughly 200 ng of genomic DNA, equivalent to tens of thousands of T cell genomes, went into each replicate PCR. Purified libraries were measured with a Qubit 3.0 fluorometer, size-checked on a Bioanalyzer 2100, and measured again with the KAPA Library Quantification kit. A separate single-read 150-cycle Illumina NextSeq 550 flow cell was used to sequence each immunoSEQ 96-well plate. The authors processed their data as follows. The immunoSEQ output contained only junctional sequences without quality scores, so filtering could not match that applied to full-length reads. Sequences were annotated with PyIR, a Python wrapper for IgBLAST v1.9, and V/J genes and CDR3 were assigned using IMGT germline references. Reads were removed for weak V/J assignments (E-value above 1e-6), missing CDR3, stop codons, out-of-frame junctions, or ambiguous translated residues. A V3J clonotype was defined by an identical inferred V gene, J gene, and CDR3 amino acid sequence. Percentage overlap between repertoires was computed as shared unique clonotypes divided by the size of the smaller repertoire. RTK rarefaction, the Chao1 estimator, and Recon v2.1 estimates of unobserved clonotypes were used to assess repertoire richness. Generation probabilities for all TCRbeta clonotypes obtained by the gDNA method from a few donors were computed using OLGA. TCRdb mirrors the immuneACCESS table, restricted to in-frame sequences. Some clones are absent from its copies; in checked studies, under half trace to an unresolved V gene, and the reason for the others is unknown. V, J and clone size were drawn from that table, and D and trimming were deduced from the DNA. For this sample the table gives approximately 340,000 clones, of which less than 75% were detected only once. The ten biggest clones cover 8% to 13% of the sample.

The V end loses 10 bases and the J end loses 0 bases, and a stretch of 16 bases separates them. CDR1 is given as SNHLY and CDR2 as FYNNEI, both from the germline V gene. CDR3 length: 15 amino acids, cysteine to phenylalanine. CDR3 DNA only is kept here, 45 bases in frame from base 1. The TCR sequence derives from a man aged 25 to 40 in good health. The rearrangement joined TRBV2 to TRBJ1-3, with TRBD1 tentatively as D gene (6 bases match). Sequencing used memory CD4+ T cells sorted from blood. The sample's cell subset or site label, decoded: CD45RA-negative fraction. The nucleotides read TGTGCCACTACCCCAGGGGCGTTCTCTGGAAACACCATATATTTT. This yields the protein CATTPGAFSGNTIYF.